These T cell receptor beta chains were read from a single sample in a study of lymphopenia after photon versus proton radiotherapy. This table comes from immunoSEQ multiplex PCR, and its TCRdb copy is limited to in-frame clones, with some not included. The sample consists of 150,000 to 200,000 clones, more than 85% of them appearing once. The sequenced sample was peripheral blood, obtained from a patient treated with photon-based radiotherapy. The receptor set was obtained from a man aged 45-60 years with gastric cancer. The CDR3 runs from the conserved cysteine through the conserved F or W. D genes are given only for firm matches. The size of a clone is reported for some rows only, either as once, few or many, or as a class for expanded clones.

V gene: TRBV7-6; clone size: .; J gene: TRBJ1-5; D gene: .; CDR3 protein: CASSFGNQPQHF; CDR3 DNA: TGTGCCAGCAGCTTCGGGAATCAGCCCCAGCATTTT
V gene: TRBV6-5; clone size: .; J gene: TRBJ2-1; D gene: .; CDR3 protein: CASSYSLARTHNEQFF; CDR3 DNA: TGTGCCAGCAGTTATTCACTAGCCCGAACCCACAATGAGCAGTTCTTC
V gene: TRBV6-6; clone size: .; J gene: TRBJ1-5; D gene: TRBD1; CDR3 protein: CASKETGENQPQHF; CDR3 DNA: TGTGCCAGCAAAGAGACAGGGGAAAATCAGCCCCAGCATTTT
V gene: TRBV9; clone size: .; J gene: TRBJ1-5; D gene: .; CDR3 protein: CASSITGTSNQPQHF; CDR3 DNA: TGTGCCAGCAGCATAACTGGGACTAGCAATCAGCCCCAGCATTTT
V gene: TRBV28; clone size: .; J gene: TRBJ2-2; D gene: .; CDR3 protein: CASSLGRTGELFF; CDR3 DNA: TGTGCCAGCAGTTTAGGGAGAACCGGGGAGCTGTTTTTT
V gene: TRBV9; clone size: .; J gene: TRBJ2-1; D gene: .; CDR3 protein: CASSVFAGSSYNEQFF; CDR3 DNA: TGTGCCAGCAGCGTATTCGCGGGAAGCTCCTACAATGAGCAGTTCTTC
V gene: TRBV12-5; clone size: .; J gene: TRBJ1-5; D gene: .; CDR3 protein: CASGDIAGGSNQPQHF; CDR3 DNA: TGTGCTAGTGGGGACATTGCGGGAGGTAGCAATCAGCCCCAGCATTTT
V gene: TRBV4-1; clone size: .; J gene: TRBJ2-7; D gene: TRBD2; CDR3 protein: CASSQAPSGGPYEQYF; CDR3 DNA: TGCGCCAGCAGCCAGGCCCCGAGCGGGGGTCCCTACGAGCAGTACTTC
V gene: TRBV28; clone size: .; J gene: TRBJ1-2; D gene: .; CDR3 protein: CASSPPGRANYGYTF; CDR3 DNA: TGTGCCAGCAGTCCCCCCGGGAGAGCAAACTATGGCTACACCTTC
V gene: TRBV28; clone size: .; J gene: TRBJ1-5; D gene: TRBD1; CDR3 protein: CASRRQGASNQPQHF; CDR3 DNA: TGTGCCAGCAGAAGACAGGGGGCTAGCAATCAGCCCCAGCATTTT
V gene: TRBV4-3; clone size: .; J gene: TRBJ1-4; D gene: TRBD1; CDR3 protein: CASSQRDSEKLFF; CDR3 DNA: TGCGCCAGCAGCCAGAGGGACAGCGAAAAACTGTTTTTT
V gene: TRBV20-1; clone size: .; J gene: TRBJ2-1; D gene: .; CDR3 protein: CSPDGLEQFF; CDR3 DNA: TGCAGTCCTGACGGTCTTGAGCAGTTCTTC
V gene: TRBV10-3; clone size: .; J gene: TRBJ2-7; D gene: TRBD2; CDR3 protein: CAISVGLAEGPYEQYF; CDR3 DNA: TGTGCCATCAGTGTGGGACTAGCGGAGGGACCCTACGAGCAGTACTTC
V gene: TRBV28; clone size: .; J gene: TRBJ1-1; D gene: .; CDR3 protein: CASSLVSNTEAFF; CDR3 DNA: TGTGCCAGCAGTTTAGTCAGTAACACTGAAGCTTTCTTT
V gene: TRBV5-1; clone size: .; J gene: TRBJ2-7; D gene: TRBD1; CDR3 protein: CASSYQGASYEQYF; CDR3 DNA: TGCGCCAGCAGCTATCAGGGGGCTTCCTACGAGCAGTACTTC
V gene: TRBV28; clone size: once; J gene: TRBJ2-5; D gene: TRBD1; CDR3 protein: CASTPTGGQETQYF; CDR3 DNA: TGTGCCAGCACTCCGACAGGGGGCCAAGAGACCCAGTACTTC
V gene: TRBV25-1; clone size: .; J gene: TRBJ2-7; D gene: TRBD1; CDR3 protein: CASSGAGTGGDEQYF; CDR3 DNA: TGTGCCAGCAGTGGCGCCGGGACAGGGGGCGACGAGCAGTACTTC
V gene: TRBV29-1; clone size: .; J gene: TRBJ2-7; D gene: TRBD2; CDR3 protein: CSTSSGNHEQYF; CDR3 DNA: TGCAGCACCTCTAGCGGGAATCACGAGCAGTACTTC
V gene: TRBV27; clone size: once; J gene: TRBJ2-3; D gene: .; CDR3 protein: CASTAAPSTDTQYF; CDR3 DNA: TGTGCCAGCACGGCAGCTCCTAGCACAGATACGCAGTATTTT
V gene: TRBV19; clone size: few; J gene: TRBJ2-1; D gene: .; CDR3 protein: CASSIGLGGGNEQFF; CDR3 DNA: TGTGCCAGTAGTATCGGCTTAGGGGGTGGTAATGAGCAGTTCTTC
V gene: TRBV2; clone size: .; J gene: TRBJ2-7; D gene: TRBD2; CDR3 protein: CASKRTGGSYEQYF; CDR3 DNA: TGTGCCAGCAAAAGAACGGGAGGCTCATACGAGCAGTACTTC
V gene: TRBV30; clone size: .; J gene: TRBJ1-1; D gene: .; CDR3 protein: CAWTAGGFTEAFF; CDR3 DNA: TGTGCCTGGACGGCGGGGGGATTTACTGAAGCTTTCTTT
V gene: TRBV10-1; clone size: .; J gene: TRBJ2-7; D gene: .; CDR3 protein: CASSEPLPVHYEQYF; CDR3 DNA: TGCGCCAGCAGTGAGCCCTTACCCGTCCACTACGAGCAGTACTTC
V gene: TRBV12-5; clone size: .; J gene: TRBJ1-4; D gene: .; CDR3 protein: CASGMRGSGIGTNEKLFF; CDR3 DNA: TGTGCTAGTGGTATGAGGGGGAGTGGAATTGGCACTAATGAAAAACTGTTTTTT
V gene: TRBV7-7; clone size: .; J gene: TRBJ2-3; D gene: .; CDR3 protein: CASRPRHPNTDTQYF; CDR3 DNA: TGTGCCAGCAGACCCCGCCACCCCAACACAGATACGCAGTATTTT
V gene: TRBV4-3; clone size: .; J gene: TRBJ2-7; D gene: TRBD1; CDR3 protein: CASSQEGQGYEQYF; CDR3 DNA: TGCGCCAGCAGCCAGGAGGGACAGGGGTACGAGCAGTACTTC
V gene: TRBV6-9; clone size: .; J gene: TRBJ2-7; D gene: .; CDR3 protein: CASSTKIEQYF; CDR3 DNA: TGTGCCAGCAGTACGAAGATCGAGCAGTACTTC
V gene: TRBV7-3; clone size: .; J gene: TRBJ1-1; D gene: TRBD1; CDR3 protein: CASSLTGGTNTEAFF; CDR3 DNA: TGTGCCAGCAGCTTAACAGGGGGCACGAACACTGAAGCTTTCTTT